This TCR beta chain came from a study of T cell responses to AZD1222 COVID-19 vaccine. Study conclusions and caveats: There were mostly white British donors and more females than males, and clonal diversity was possibly underestimated. Samples come after the peak T cell response, not at day 14.

Germline CDR1 is SGHRS and CDR2 is YFSETQ. This CDR3 spans 17 amino acids. V was clipped by 0 bases and J by 7 bases; unmatched bases: 13. TCRdb keeps only in-frame clones here, not all; method: immunoSEQ multiplex PCR. The sample shows over 130,000 clones, and 2.2% sits with its ten largest clones. A note on this clone: Its antigen is as yet unknown.

This TCR came from an adult in good health. The sample was peripheral blood. The V call is TRBV5-1, the J call TRBJ2-1; 7 positions agree with TRBD2. CDR3 sequence: CASSLEVASGLGNEQFF. CDR3 nucleotides: TGCGCCAGCAGCTTGGAAGTGGCTAGCGGTTTGGGGAATGAGCAGTTCTTC.